This record looks at one T cell receptor beta chain sequence and its context. What it binds is unknown. This specimen belongs to a study of beta chain features in type 1 diabetes. Notes on the study in general: There was a moderate but significant shortening of TCRB CDR3s in all four CD4+ subsets of Type 1 diabetes patients.

The CDR3 has 13 amino acids. Germline lookup yields CDR1 GTSNPN and CDR2 SVGIG (reference sequence). V gave up 5 bases and J gave up 3 bases; unmatched junction bases: 6. The study reverse transcribed the entire isolated RNA, so it sequenced expressed TCRB transcripts. Profiling relied on immunoSEQ multiplex PCR, and the TCRdb table lists in-frame clones only, not all of them. The data show around 20,000 clones, with roughly two thirds seen just once and 3.5% to 4.5% held by the top ten. Sequencing used Tregs from blood. The chain joins TRBV30 to TRBJ2-5; 7 bases agree with TRBD1. The sequence came from a man younger than 35 with type 1 diabetes. DNA of the CDR3: TGTGCCTGGGCAAGGGACAGAGAAGAGACCCAGTACTTC. This sequence encodes CAWARDREETQYF.